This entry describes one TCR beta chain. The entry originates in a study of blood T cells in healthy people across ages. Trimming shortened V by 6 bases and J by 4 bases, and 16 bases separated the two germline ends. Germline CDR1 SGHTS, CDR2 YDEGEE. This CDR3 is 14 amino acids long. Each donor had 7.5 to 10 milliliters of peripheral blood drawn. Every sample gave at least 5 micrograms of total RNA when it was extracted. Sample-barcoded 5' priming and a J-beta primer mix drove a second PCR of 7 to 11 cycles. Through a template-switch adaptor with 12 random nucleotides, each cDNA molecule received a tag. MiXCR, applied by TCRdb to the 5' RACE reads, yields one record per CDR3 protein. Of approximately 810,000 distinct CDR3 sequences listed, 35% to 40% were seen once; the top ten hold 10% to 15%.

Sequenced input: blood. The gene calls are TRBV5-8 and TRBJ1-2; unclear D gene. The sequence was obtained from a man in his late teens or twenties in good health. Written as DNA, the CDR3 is TGTGCCAGCATTTTAGGGAGCGTTTTCTATGGCTACACCTTC. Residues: CASILGSVFYGYTF.